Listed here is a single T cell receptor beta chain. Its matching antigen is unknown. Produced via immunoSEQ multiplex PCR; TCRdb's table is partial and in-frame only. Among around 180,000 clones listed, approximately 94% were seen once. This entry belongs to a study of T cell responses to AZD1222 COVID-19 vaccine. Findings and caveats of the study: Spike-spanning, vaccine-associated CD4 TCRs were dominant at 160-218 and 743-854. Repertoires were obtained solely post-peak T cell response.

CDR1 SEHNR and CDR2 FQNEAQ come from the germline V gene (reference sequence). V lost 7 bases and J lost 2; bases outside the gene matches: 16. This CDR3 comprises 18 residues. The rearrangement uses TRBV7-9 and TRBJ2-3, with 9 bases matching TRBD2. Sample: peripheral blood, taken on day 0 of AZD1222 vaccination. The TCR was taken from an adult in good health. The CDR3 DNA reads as TGTGCCAGCATGAAAAACTGGCGGGAGGGCCTCGCCACAGATACGCAGTATTTT. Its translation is CASMKNWREGLATDTQYF.